This section outlines one T cell receptor beta chain sequence together with its context. Antigen unknown. The table came from immunoSEQ multiplex PCR; TCRdb's copy has only in-frame clones and leaves some out. The table shows 35,000 to 55,000 clones, with 75% to 85% occurring only once. This specimen comes from a study of T cell responses to AZD1222 COVID-19 vaccine. The study's findings and limits: Donors were largely white British and mainly female; clonal diversity was possibly underestimated.

This CDR3 is 17 amino acids long. Germline loops: CDR1 LGHNA, CDR2 YSLEER. After removal of 6 bases from V and 4 bases from J, the junction contained 12 bases not matched to a gene. The chain couples TRBV4-3 to TRBJ2-3; 11 bases map to TRBD1. This TCR derives from an adult in good health. Material: peripheral blood, obtained on day 0 of AZD1222 vaccination. CDR3 in amino acids: CASSTGQGGSGADTQYF. The DNA of the CDR3 is TGCGCCAGCAGTACGGGACAGGGGGGCTCGGGGGCAGATACGCAGTATTTT.